A selection of T cell receptor beta chains follows, all from one sample in a study of cytomegalovirus exposure and HLA in healthy donors. Produced via immunoSEQ multiplex PCR; TCRdb's table is partial and in-frame only. The table lists about 59,000 clones, around 83% of them singletons. Specimen: PBMCs. The receptor set was obtained from a man in his forties or fifties in good health and CMV-seronegative. Each CDR3 is given with its conserved first and last residue. The order of the fields is clone size, V gene, J gene, D gene, CDR3 protein, CDR3 DNA. The D gene is left open where the match is weak. Only part of the rows carry a size: once, few, many, or a class if the clone is expanded.

>NA|TRBV7-7|TRBJ2-5|TRBD1
CASSQTGFGGRGQETQYF
TGTGCTAGCAGCCAGACAGGGTTCGGTGGAAGGGGCCAAGAGACCCAGTACTTC
>NA|TRBV6-6|TRBJ2-2|NA
CASSYGAGTNTGELFF
TGTGCCAGCAGTTACGGGGCGGGAACGAACACCGGGGAGCTGTTTTTT
>once|TRBV29-1|TRBJ1-2|TRBD1
CSVAPGQGISGIYGYTF
TGCAGCGTAGCTCCGGGACAGGGTATCTCAGGGATCTATGGCTACACCTTC
>NA|TRBV2|TRBJ1-5|NA
CASSEADISNQPQHF
TGTGCCAGCAGTGAAGCGGACATTAGCAATCAGCCCCAGCATTTT
>NA|TRBV6-6|TRBJ1-2|TRBD1
CASSYRTGWPGYTF
TGTGCCAGCAGTTACCGGACAGGGTGGCCTGGCTACACCTTC
>once|TRBV11-2|TRBJ1-2|NA
CASSLAGTAYGYTF
TGTGCCAGCAGCTTAGCGGGTACGGCCTATGGCTACACCTTC
>once|TRBV11-3|TRBJ2-3|TRBD2
CASSSRWSGEHTDTQYF
TGTGCCAGCAGCTCCCGGTGGAGCGGGGAACACACAGATACGCAGTATTTT
>NA|TRBV11-3|TRBJ2-1|TRBD1
CASSLEFGTGSNEQFF
TGTGCCAGCAGCTTAGAATTTGGGACAGGGAGCAATGAGCAGTTCTTC
>NA|TRBV18|TRBJ2-5|NA
CASSPLPGQGLVPQYF
TGTGCCAGCTCACCACTCCCGGGACAAGGGCTCGTGCCCCAGTACTTC
>NA|TRBV5-4|TRBJ1-2|NA
CASSLDSSYGYTF
TGTGCCAGCAGCTTGGACAGCTCCTATGGCTACACCTTC
>NA|TRBV7-2|TRBJ1-1|TRBD1
CASSWTGETEAFF
TGTGCCAGCAGCTGGACAGGGGAGACTGAAGCTTTCTTT
>NA|TRBV5-4|TRBJ2-2|NA
CASSDWGVLTGELFF
TGTGCCAGCAGCGACTGGGGCGTACTAACCGGGGAGCTGTTTTTT
>NA|TRBV5-4|TRBJ2-3|NA
CASSFGTDTQYF
TGTGCCAGCAGCTTCGGCACAGATACGCAGTATTTT
>NA|TRBV5-5|TRBJ1-1|NA
CASSLIVLSPTTLDTEAFF
TGTGCCAGCAGCTTGATCGTCCTCAGTCCAACCACGCTGGACACTGAAGCTTTCTTT
>NA|TRBV6-6|TRBJ1-5|TRBD1
CASTRTPGQGGQPQHF
TGTGCCAGCACTAGAACTCCGGGACAGGGCGGTCAGCCCCAGCATTTT
>NA|TRBV5-1|TRBJ2-1|TRBD1
CASSLGQALRNNEQFF
TGCGCCAGCAGTTTGGGACAGGCCCTACGGAACAATGAGCAGTTCTTC
>NA|TRBV7-7|TRBJ1-1|NA
CASSFAGTPKDVDTEAFF
TGTGCTAGCAGCTTCGCCGGGACACCGAAAGATGTGGACACTGAAGCTTTCTTT
>NA|TRBV19|TRBJ1-6|NA
CASSEAWGVNNSPLHF
TGTGCCAGTAGTGAGGCCTGGGGGGTCAATAATTCACCCCTCCACTTT
>NA|TRBV7-9|TRBJ2-3|TRBD2
CASRLAGTDTQYF
TGTGCCAGCCGACTAGCGGGCACAGATACGCAGTATTTT
>NA|TRBV6-1|TRBJ1-2|TRBD1
CASSEDRGSNLNYGYTF
TGTGCCAGCAGTGAAGACAGGGGAAGCAATCTTAACTATGGCTACACCTTC
>few|TRBV28|TRBJ1-2|NA
CASSLILVNYGYTF
TGTGCCAGCAGTTTAATCCTCGTGAACTATGGCTACACCTTC
>NA|TRBV9|TRBJ1-2|NA
CASSPFETVNYGYTF
TGTGCCAGCAGTCCTTTTGAGACAGTTAACTATGGCTACACCTTC
>NA|TRBV6-6|TRBJ1-1|NA
CASTRTAGTEAFF
TGTGCCAGCACCCGGACGGCGGGCACTGAAGCTTTCTTT
>NA|TRBV27|TRBJ2-1|TRBD2
CASTHGSGGFPGHEQFF
TGTGCCAGCACCCACGGTAGCGGGGGGTTCCCGGGCCATGAGCAGTTCTTC
>NA|TRBV19|TRBJ2-2|NA
CASKLRQSNTGELFF
TGTGCCAGTAAGTTGAGACAGAGCAACACCGGGGAGCTGTTTTTT
>NA|TRBV18|TRBJ2-5|TRBD1
CASSPIPGQQETQYF
TGTGCCAGCTCACCGATTCCGGGACAGCAAGAGACCCAGTACTTC
>few|TRBV6-5|TRBJ1-4|TRBD1
CASRGDRADNEKLFF
TGTGCCAGCAGAGGAGACAGGGCGGATAATGAAAAACTGTTTTTT
>NA|TRBV2|TRBJ2-5|TRBD2
CASSVGLGAGGLETQYF
TGTGCCAGCAGTGTGGGTCTCGGGGCGGGGGGTTTAGAGACCCAGTACTTC
>few|TRBV7-9|TRBJ1-5|TRBD1
CASSSAGTGNQPQHF
TGTGCCAGCAGCTCCGCCGGGACAGGGAATCAGCCCCAGCATTTT